The present T cell receptor (beta chain) was sequenced within a study of T cells in tuberculosis. General observations from the study: Low-affinity CD1B-GMM tetramer-binding T cells may have been missed.

This CDR3 spans 16 amino acids. From germline, CDR1 is SGHTA and CDR2 FQGNSA. With 4 bases clipped from V and 1 base from J, the junction kept 8 bases outside the gene matches. TCR-alpha and TCR-beta chains were sequenced unpaired. Here immunoSEQ multiplex PCR was the method, and the copy in TCRdb shows in-frame clones only, minus some. The table has tens of thousands of clones, approximately 91% seen once. After thawing and overnight rest, PBMC were stained with GMM-loaded CD1B tetramer, viability dye and anti-CD3 for sorting. The CD1B tetramers carried C32 glucose monomycolate purified from Rhodococcus equi.

The TCR sequence derives from an adult woman with latent tuberculosis. The sample consisted of CD1b-GMM tetramer-negative cells sorted from PBMCs. The rearrangement joins TRBV7-2 to TRBJ1-1, with 8 bases matching TRBD1. CDR3 sequence: CASSSPGQVQNTEAFF. The CDR3 DNA follows: TGTGCCAGCAGCTCCCCGGGACAGGTCCAGAACACTGAAGCTTTCTTT. Combining the CDR3 with reference TRBV7-2 and TRBJ1-1 gives the whole variable domain GAGVSQSPSNKVTEKGKDVELRCDPISGHTALYWYRQSLGQGLEFLIYFQGNSAPDKSGLPSDRFSAERTGGSVSTLTIQRTQQEDSAVYLCASSSPGQVQNTEAFFGQGTRLTVV.